This is a list of T cell receptor beta chains from one sample in a study of blood T cell repertoires in COVID-19. Here immunoSEQ multiplex PCR was the method, and the copy in TCRdb shows in-frame clones only, minus some. There are roughly 230,000 clones in the sample; 88% occur only once, and more than 0.55% lies in the top ten. Sequencing was carried out using peripheral blood. The receptors here all came from a human donor in a cohort sampled during active COVID-19. Both conserved end residues are part of each CDR3. Fields, in order: CDR3 DNA, CDR3 protein, D gene, V gene, J gene, clone size. D genes are given only for firm matches. Not every row has a clone size; where given, it reads once, few, many or a size class.

TGTGCCTGGAGCTTACCCGGGACAGGCATTGGAAACACCATATATTTT	CAWSLPGTGIGNTIYF	TRBD1	TRBV30	TRBJ1-3	-
TGTGCCAGCAGCTTAGAGGGACAGACCAAGAATCAGCCCCAGCATTTT	CASSLEGQTKNQPQHF	TRBD1	TRBV7-6	TRBJ1-5	-
TGTGCCAGCAGTACCGGTGGAGGGGCTAACTATGGCTACACCTTC	CASSTGGGANYGYTF	-	TRBV28	TRBJ1-2	-
TGTGCCAGCAGCGCGGGGGGGAGAGGGACCACTGAAGCTTTCTTT	CASSAGGRGTTEAFF	-	TRBV9	TRBJ1-1	-
TGTGCCAGCAGTCCCGTCCAGGACTACGAGCAGTACTTC	CASSPVQDYEQYF	-	TRBV27	TRBJ2-7	once
TGTGCCAGCAGCTTAGCGGGGGGTTCCTACGAGCAGTACTTC	CASSLAGGSYEQYF	-	TRBV7-8	TRBJ2-7	-
TGTGCCAGCAGTCACCAAGACTTGACAGGGCAGTACTTC	CASSHQDLTGQYF	-	TRBV6-5	TRBJ2-7	-
TGCGCCAGCAGCCAACCGACCGGGACAGGGAGGCGGAAAGCTTTCTTT	CASSQPTGTGRRKAFF	TRBD1	TRBV4-1	TRBJ1-1	-
TGTGCCAGCAGTCGACTAGCGGGGATTGGCGGGGAGCTGTTTTTT	CASSRLAGIGGELFF	TRBD2	TRBV6-2/TRBV6-3	TRBJ2-2	few
TGTGCCAGCAGACGCCCCTCGGAGGGGGAAGCTTTCTTT	CASRRPSEGEAFF	-	TRBV28	TRBJ1-1	-
TGTGCCAGCAGCTCCGTAGCGGGAGATCGCAATGAGCAGTTCTTC	CASSSVAGDRNEQFF	TRBD2	TRBV7-6	TRBJ2-1	once
TGTGCCATCAGTGACGTGGGCAGCCGCCCGAACACTGAAGCTTTCTTT	CAISDVGSRPNTEAFF	-	TRBV10-3	TRBJ1-1	-
TGCGCCAGCAGCCCGACAGAGGACTACGAGCAGTACTTC	CASSPTEDYEQYF	-	TRBV5-1	TRBJ2-7	-
TGTACCAGCTCACCACCGCCGGGACAGAGACTTTATGGCTACACCTTC	CTSSPPPGQRLYGYTF	TRBD1	TRBV18	TRBJ1-2	-
TGTGCCAGCAGTTACTCGATGTCGGGTATCGGTGGCTACACCTTC	CASSYSMSGIGGYTF	-	TRBV6-5	TRBJ1-2	-
TGTGCCAGCAGCCAAGCCACAGTTCTGACCCAGTACTTC	CASSQATVLTQYF	-	TRBV3-1/TRBV3-2	TRBJ2-5	-
TGTGCCAGCAGTTTGCGGGGCATCACTGAAGCTTTCTTT	CASSLRGITEAFF	-	TRBV27	TRBJ1-1	-
TGTGCCAGCAGCCCAGCGAGGGCTAAGGGTAGCGAGCAGTACTTC	CASSPARAKGSEQYF	-	TRBV4-2	TRBJ2-7	-
TGTGCCAGCAGCCCCCCAGTGGCTGAAGCTTTCTTT	CASSPPVAEAFF	-	TRBV6-6	TRBJ1-1	once
TGCAGCGTAACCGGGGGCAATCAGCCCCAGCATTTT	CSVTGGNQPQHF	-	TRBV29-1	TRBJ1-5	once
TGCGCCAGCAGCCAAGATCTCGACGGGTATGTGCCCCAGCATTTT	CASSQDLDGYVPQHF	-	TRBV4-3	TRBJ1-5	-
TGTGCCAGCAGCTCTATTGGGGCTTCTAATGGCTACACCTTC	CASSSIGASNGYTF	-	TRBV27	TRBJ1-2	-
TGTGCCAGCAGCATAAGATCAGGGGACCCTGAAGCTTTCTTT	CASSIRSGDPEAFF	-	TRBV7-2	TRBJ1-1	once
TGTGCCAGCAGCAAAGGGACAGGCTTCCCCCCGTACTATGGCTACACCTTC	CASSKGTGFPPYYGYTF	-	TRBV21-1	TRBJ1-2	-
TGCGCCAGCAGCGTAAGCGGGGGTCGGCACAATGAGCAGTTCTTC	CASSVSGGRHNEQFF	TRBD2	TRBV4-1	TRBJ2-1	-
TGTGCCAGCAGCTTCGGGACTAGCGGGAACGTAGTAGAGCAGTACTTC	CASSFGTSGNVVEQYF	TRBD2	TRBV7-8	TRBJ2-7	-
TGTGCCAGCAGTTCGGACAGGCTTACCGGGGAGCTGTTTTTT	CASSSDRLTGELFF	TRBD1	TRBV25-1	TRBJ2-2	-
TGTGCCAGCAGCTCACCGGGACAGGGCTACGAGCAGTACTTC	CASSSPGQGYEQYF	TRBD1	TRBV7-9	TRBJ2-7	-
TGTGCCAGTACGTTGGCCGGGAATTCACCCCTCCACTTT	CASTLAGNSPLHF	-	TRBV19	TRBJ1-6	-
TGCGCCAGCAGCCGGGACAGGGGGAGCAACACTGAAGCTTTCTTT	CASSRDRGSNTEAFF	TRBD1	TRBV4-3	TRBJ1-1	-
TGTGCCAGTAGTATAGGCCTTGGGGACTCATATTGGAAGTTCTTC	CASSIGLGDSYWKFF	-	TRBV19	TRBJ2-1	-
TGTGCCAGCAGTTACGTTACGGGTCGGAGTGAGCAGTTCTTC	CASSYVTGRSEQFF	-	TRBV6-6	TRBJ2-1	-
TGCGCCAGCAGCCAATTGTTGACTAGCGTCTCCTACAATGAGCAGTTCTTC	CASSQLLTSVSYNEQFF	TRBD2	TRBV4-3	TRBJ2-1	few
TGTGCCAGCAGCTCACAGGGTGGCCCTAACTATGGCTACACCTTC	CASSSQGGPNYGYTF	-	TRBV3-1/TRBV3-2	TRBJ1-2	-
TGTGCCAGCAGTTCGACAGGGGGCATTAGGGGAGCTTTCTTT	CASSSTGGIRGAFF	TRBD1	TRBV7-9	TRBJ1-1	-
TGTGCCAGCTCGACAGTGAACACTGAAGCTTTCTTT	CASSTVNTEAFF	-	TRBV18	TRBJ1-1	-
TGTGCCAGCAGTTACTGGGGCCGAGCGGGATCTTCGGAGCAGTACTTC	CASSYWGRAGSSEQYF	TRBD2	TRBV6-2/TRBV6-3	TRBJ2-7	-
TGCGCCAGCAGCTTAACGGGAGATTTTGGGGCCAACGTCCTGACTTTC	CASSLTGDFGANVLTF	-	TRBV5-1	TRBJ2-6	-
TGTGCCAGCAGCCAGACAGGTTGGAATGAAAAACTGTTTTTT	CASSQTGWNEKLFF	-	TRBV27	TRBJ1-4	-
TGTGCCACCAGCAGAGATCGAACAGGGGGATTTGCTTTCTTT	CATSRDRTGGFAFF	TRBD1	TRBV15	TRBJ1-1	-
TGTGCCAGCAGCTTAGGAGGGGAACAGGGGCTGACTGATCAGCCCCAGCATTTT	CASSLGGEQGLTDQPQHF	TRBD1	TRBV7-9	TRBJ1-5	few
TGTGCCACCAGCAGAGATTCAGGGGGCGATGGCTACACCTTC	CATSRDSGGDGYTF	TRBD1	TRBV15	TRBJ1-2	-
TGTGCCAGCAGCCACCCCCGGGGAAGCTCTCGCTACGAGCAGTACTTC	CASSHPRGSSRYEQYF	-	TRBV28	TRBJ2-7	-
TGTGCCAGCAGCTTGGCCGGGGGGAAGCGCGAGCAGTACTTC	CASSLAGGKREQYF	TRBD2	TRBV5-4	TRBJ2-7	-
TGTGCCAGCAGCTTAGTGCGAGTTGGCGAGCAGTACTTC	CASSLVRVGEQYF	-	TRBV7-9	TRBJ2-7	once
TGTGCCAGCAGCCCACAGGGGAAAACCTACGAGCAGTACTTC	CASSPQGKTYEQYF	TRBD1	TRBV7-8	TRBJ2-7	-
TGTGCCAGCAGGCCCTCAACAGGGGGCGTGGGTGGCTACACCTTC	CASRPSTGGVGGYTF	TRBD1	TRBV28	TRBJ1-2	-
TGTGCCAGCAGCGTAGGTCAGACTAACTATGGCTACACCTTC	CASSVGQTNYGYTF	-	TRBV9	TRBJ1-2	-
TGTGCCAGCCAGGGGGCTCGGTCGGATCATTGGAATTCACCCCTCCACTTT	CASQGARSDHWNSPLHF	TRBD1	TRBV19	TRBJ1-6	-
TGTGCCAGCAGCGCGTCGGGACAGGGGGCCTATAATGAGCAGTTCTTC	CASSASGQGAYNEQFF	TRBD1	TRBV11-2	TRBJ2-1	-
TGTGCCAGCAGCCCCGACCTTCCTAGCGGGAGGATAAATGAGCAGTTCTTC	CASSPDLPSGRINEQFF	TRBD2	TRBV5-6	TRBJ2-1	-
TGTGCCAGCAGTTACTCGCCCGGGTCTGGTGAAAAACTGTTTTTT	CASSYSPGSGEKLFF	-	TRBV6-2/TRBV6-3	TRBJ1-4	-
TGTGCCAGTAGTCAAACAGGGGATTACCAGCCCCAGCATTTT	CASSQTGDYQPQHF	TRBD1	TRBV19	TRBJ1-5	-
TGTGCCAGCATCCGGAGGGCAGGGACTAGCGGGAGCAGCTCCTACGAGCAGTACTTC	CASIRRAGTSGSSSYEQYF	TRBD2	TRBV27	TRBJ2-7	once
TGTGCCAGCAGTTTATTCCTCAACCGGGACAGGGGAATTAACACTGAAGCTTTCTTT	CASSLFLNRDRGINTEAFF	TRBD1	TRBV28	TRBJ1-1	-
TGTGCCAGCACCGATCGTCAGGGGGCATTGAATTCACCCCTCCACTTT	CASTDRQGALNSPLHF	TRBD1	TRBV28	TRBJ1-6	-
TGTGCCAGCAGCCCTAGAAGACGTGCCTCCCACGAGCAGTACTTC	CASSPRRRASHEQYF	-	TRBV7-4	TRBJ2-7	-